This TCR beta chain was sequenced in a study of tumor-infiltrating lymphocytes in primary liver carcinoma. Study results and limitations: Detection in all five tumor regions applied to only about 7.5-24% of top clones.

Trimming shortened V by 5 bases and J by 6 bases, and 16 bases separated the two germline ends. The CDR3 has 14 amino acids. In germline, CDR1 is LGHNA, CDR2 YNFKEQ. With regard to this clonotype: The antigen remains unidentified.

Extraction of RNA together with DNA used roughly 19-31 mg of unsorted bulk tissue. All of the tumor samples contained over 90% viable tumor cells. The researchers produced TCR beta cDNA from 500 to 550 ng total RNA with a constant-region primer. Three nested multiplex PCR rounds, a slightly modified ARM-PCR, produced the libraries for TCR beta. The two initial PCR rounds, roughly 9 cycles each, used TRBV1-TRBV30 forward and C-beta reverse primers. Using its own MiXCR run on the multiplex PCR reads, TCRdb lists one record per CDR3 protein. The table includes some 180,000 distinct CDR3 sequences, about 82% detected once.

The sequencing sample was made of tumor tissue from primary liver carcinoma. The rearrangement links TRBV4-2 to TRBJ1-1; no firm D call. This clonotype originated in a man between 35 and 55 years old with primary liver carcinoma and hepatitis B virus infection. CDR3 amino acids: CASSTNQSGAEAFF. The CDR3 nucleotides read TGTGCCAGCAGCACGAACCAGAGTGGCGCTGAAGCTTTCTTT.